This TCR beta chain stems from a study of cytomegalovirus exposure and HLA in healthy donors. Study conclusions and caveats: Previous analysis showed most TCR beta V segments were productive about 87% or about 30% of the time.

Remarks on this clone: Its antigen is unknown.

13 Jbeta primers and 60 Vbeta primers were used for the PCR. The assay was immunoSEQ multiplex PCR, and TCRdb's table has in-frame clones only and misses some. The data show approximately 110,000 clones, more than 65% seen once. Sequencing used PBMCs. This sequence originates from a human donor in good health.

Here the CDR3 reads CASRLALNTGELFF. CDR3 in DNA: TGTGCCAGCAGGCTAGCGTTGAACACCGGGGAGCTGTTTTTT. The chain is built from TRBV6-1 and TRBJ2-2; D is perhaps TRBD2 (6 bases). CDR1 MNHNS and CDR2 SASEGT come from the germline V gene. With 6 bases removed from V and 1 base from J, the gap between germline ends came to 9 bases. The CDR3 contains 14 residues.